This entry lists 23 T cell receptor beta chains sequenced from one sample in a study of identical twins. TCRdb re-analysed the 5' RACE reads in MiXCR, keeping a single row per CDR3 protein. The table shows around 280,000 distinct CDR3 sequences, with more than 6.5% occurring only once. These data were also reused for a study on yellow fever vaccine responses in identical twins.

The sequenced material came from memory (CD45RO+) T cells sorted from blood. Receptors originate from a woman between 18 and 29 years old in good health.

This sequence joins TRBV10-3 and TRBJ2-3; 14 positions match TRBD2. V lost 6 bases and J lost 1; bases outside the gene matches: 3. Germline CDR1 and CDR2: ENHRY and SYGVKD. The CDR3 covers 16 residues. CDR3 in amino acids: CAIRKTSGRGTDTQYF. CDR3 nucleotides: TGTGCCATCAGAAAGACTAGCGGGAGGGGCACAGATACGCAGTATTTT.

This clonotype was counted many times. This chain connects TRBV12-3 or TRBV12-4 to TRBJ1-5; the D is unclear. This CDR3 region has 13 residues. Trimming stripped 6 bases from V and 2 bases from J, with 8 bases between. Here the CDR3 reads CASSTMGNQPQHF. The DNA for the CDR3 is TGTGCCAGCAGCACCATGGGCAATCAGCCCCAGCATTTT.

This clonotype was observed a single time. One junction end does not reproduce the germline sequence, and a read error may be involved. Here the CDR3 DNA reads TGTGCCAGCTGTTTAGTGGACCCATTTGGGGGTTGGTTGAATGAGCAGTTCTTC. This gives the protein CASCLVDPFGGWLNEQFF. J is TRBJ2-1 and V is TRBV12-3 or TRBV12-4, with D perhaps TRBD1 or TRBD2 (5 bases each). This CDR3 is 18 amino acids long.

This chain joins TRBV15 and TRBJ1-2; D may be TRBD1 (6 bases). There are 14 residues in the CDR3. Germline lookup yields CDR1 LNHNV and CDR2 YYDKDF (reference sequence). The V and J ends lost 0 bases and 7 bases respectively, with 12 bases between them. CDR3: CATSRDLQGFGYTF. The DNA for the CDR3 is TGTGCCACCAGCAGAGATCTTCAGGGGTTTGGCTACACCTTC. The full variable domain, completed using reference TRBV15 and TRBJ1-2, is DAMVIQNPRYQVTQFGKPVTLSCSQTLNHNVMYWYQQKSSQAPKLLFHYYDKDFNNEADTPDNFQSRRPNTSFCFLDIRSPGLGDTAMYLCATSRDLQGFGYTFGSGTRLTVV.

This chain joins TRBV24-1 and TRBJ2-5, with TRBD2 as a possible D gene (5 bases). Germline CDR1 is KGHDR and CDR2 is SFDVKD. The CDR3 extends over 17 amino acids. Trimming cost V 5 bases and J 5 bases, with 23 bases left between them. Here the CDR3 DNA reads TGTGCCACCAGTGCTTCGGACGAGGGTCGGTTGCGGGAGACCCAGTACTTC. Translated: CATSASDEGRLRETQYF.

The chain has TRBV12-3 or TRBV12-4 and TRBJ1-1; the match to TRBD1 covers 7 bases. Unmatched junction bases numbered 11, after V lost 5 bases and J lost 2 bases. This CDR3 region has 16 residues. In DNA, the CDR3 is TGTGCCAGCAGTGGCGGGACAGCCGTTAGTAACACTGAAGCTTTCTTT. This sequence encodes CASSGGTAVSNTEAFF.

Many counts were recorded for this clonotype. This chain uses TRBV5-1 with TRBJ2-4; no clear D. The germline V and J ends were trimmed by 6 bases and 5 bases, with 6 bases remaining between them. The CDR3 contains 11 residues. Looked up from germline, CDR1 is SGHRS and CDR2 is YFSETQ. The CDR3 loop is CASTSENIQYF. As DNA, the CDR3 is TGCGCCAGCACCTCCGAAAACATTCAGTACTTC.

This sequence joins TRBV6-2 or TRBV6-3 and TRBJ2-1; TRBD1 might be the D (5 bases). Per germline, CDR1 MNHEY and CDR2 SVGEGT. Trimming took 2 bases from V and 0 from J, leaving 8 bases between them. The CDR3 has 15 residues. In DNA, the CDR3 is TGTGCCAGCAGTTACACAGACAGCTCCTACAATGAGCAGTTCTTC. The encoded protein is CASSYTDSSYNEQFF.

The rearrangement joins TRBV28 to TRBJ2-1; D is perhaps TRBD1 (5 bases). CDR1 and CDR2 (germline): MDHEN, SYDVKM. V dropped 3 bases and J dropped 8 bases, with 20 bases sitting between them. There are 16 residues in the CDR3. The CDR3 region is CASSLGRGPPRDEQFF. The CDR3 DNA follows: TGTGCCAGCAGTTTGGGTAGGGGCCCTCCTAGGGATGAGCAGTTCTTC.

The chain links TRBV2 to TRBJ2-7, with 8 bases aligning to TRBD1. The CDR3 contains 15 residues. The V segment lost 2 bases and the J segment 9 bases; nucleotides outside the gene matches: 12. Germline V gene sequence: CDR1 SNHLY, CDR2 FYNNEI. Here the CDR3 DNA reads TGTGCCAGCAGTGAAAGCTATCCCCCAGGGGGCGGGCAGTACGTC. It is translated as CASSESYPPGGGQYV.

This clonotype is a singleton in its sample. The V and J genes are TRBV9 and TRBJ1-1; D perhaps matches TRBD1 (5 bases). The CDR3 totals 15 residues. Germline V gene sequence: CDR1 SGDLS, CDR2 YYNGEE. The V end was cut by 0 bases, the J end by 1 base, with 10 bases between. This chain's CDR3 is CASSVGGTRNTEAFF. CDR3 DNA sequence: TGTGCCAGCAGCGTAGGCGGGACGAGGAACACTGAAGCTTTCTTT.

Only a few counts were recorded for this clonotype. The CDR3 sequence: CASSPGLAANNEQFF. The CDR3 DNA is TGTGCCAGCAGCCCCGGTCTAGCGGCAAACAATGAGCAGTTCTTC. The V and J genes are TRBV6-4 and TRBJ2-1; 7 bases agree with TRBD2. CDR1 MRHNA and CDR2 SNTAGT come from the germline V gene. J was trimmed by 5 bases and V by 6 bases; bases with no gene match: 10. This CDR3 has 15 residues.

The J gene is TRBJ2-7, the V gene TRBV6-1; possibly TRBD2 for D (6 bases). The germline CDR1 and CDR2 sequences are MNHNS and SASEGT. The V gene lost 2 bases and the J gene lost 1 base, with 12 bases spanning the gap. This CDR3 contains 15 residues. The CDR3 sequence: CASSEWGEQSYEQYV. In DNA, the CDR3 is TGTGCCAGCAGTGAATGGGGGGAACAGTCCTACGAGCAGTACGTC.

V is TRBV5-1 and J is TRBJ2-1; possible D gene TRBD2, 5 bases. The germline gives CDR1 SGHRS, CDR2 YFSETQ. V gave up 0 bases and J gave up 2 bases, with 12 bases separating them. This CDR3 spans 16 amino acids. The CDR3 protein is CASSLVLRAPYNEQFF. The CDR3 nucleotides read TGCGCCAGCAGCTTGGTGTTGCGGGCCCCCTACAATGAGCAGTTCTTC.

With respect to this clonotype: The junction and the germline gene differ at one end; a read error may be behind it. The J gene is TRBJ1-5, the V gene TRBV2; possibly TRBD1 for D (5 bases). There are 14 residues in the CDR3. Per the germline V gene, CDR1 is SNHLY and CDR2 is FYNNEI. CDR3 coding DNA: TGTGCCAGAAGTGTGTCCGGGACGATACAGCCCCAGCATTTT. Translated, it gives CARSVSGTIQPQHF.

This clonotype was counted between two and nine times. The chain couples TRBV6-1 to TRBJ1-1; D is possibly TRBD1 (5 bases). This CDR3 region has 14 residues. Germline CDR1 and CDR2: MNHNS and SASEGT. Trimming shortened V by 5 bases and J by 6 bases, and 16 bases separated the two germline ends. DNA for the CDR3: TGTGCCAGCAGTAAGAGGGGATTAATCGCTGAAGCTTTCTTT. Translating it yields CASSKRGLIAEAFF.

This clonotype appeared a few times. The CDR3 DNA reads as TGTGCCAGCAGCTTAGTGCCCCCGGGACAGTACAATGAGCAGTTCTTC. Amino acid sequence: CASSLVPPGQYNEQFF. The chain has TRBV11-2 and TRBJ2-1; 7 bases are shared with TRBD1. Germline V gene data show CDR1 as SGHAT and CDR2 as FQNNGV. The length of the CDR3 is 16 residues. The V and J ends lost 1 base and 4 bases, in that order; junction bases with no gene match: 7.

At least ten counts were recorded for this clonotype. The chain recombines TRBV7-8 with TRBJ1-4, with 10 bases aligning to TRBD1. Germline loops: CDR1 SGHVS, CDR2 FQNEAQ. V dropped 5 bases and J dropped 4; count of bases not matched to a gene: 1. CDR3 length equals 14 residues. CDR3 amino acids: CASSRTGGNEKLFF. In nucleotides, the CDR3 is TGTGCCAGCAGCCGGACAGGGGGTAATGAAAAACTGTTTTTT. Together with reference TRBV7-8 and TRBJ1-4, the CDR3 gives the full variable domain: GAGVSQSPRYKVAKRGQDVALRCDPISGHVSLFWYQQALGQGPEFLTYFQNEAQLDKSGLPSDRFFAERPEGSVSTLKIQRTQQEDSAVYLCASSRTGGNEKLFFGSGTQLSVL.

This clonotype was picked up many times. The chain employs TRBV9 and TRBJ2-1; D unclear. The CDR3 loop spans 15 amino acids. Germline loops: CDR1 SGDLS, CDR2 YYNGEE. Trimming pared 2 bases from V and 0 bases from J, leaving 9 bases between. In DNA form, the CDR3 reads TGTGCCAGCAGCGTCAAGGGAAGCTCCTACAATGAGCAGTTCTTC. This sequence encodes CASSVKGSSYNEQFF.

This clonotype has a single count. A much larger clonotype is one base distant, so this may be a read error. The chain carries TRBV6-5 and TRBJ1-3; 8 bases line up with TRBD1. Germline V lookup: CDR1 MNHEY, CDR2 SVGAGI. CDR3 size: 16 residues. The CDR3 DNA follows: TGTGACAGCAGTTCTCGGACAGGGCACCCTGGAAACACCATATATTTT. Translation gives CDSSSRTGHPGNTIYF.

The table lists this clonotype with a few counts. V and J are TRBV28 and TRBJ2-2; no reliable D call. Germline CDR1 and CDR2: MDHEN and SYDVKM. V was trimmed by 8 bases and J by 2 bases, leaving 18 bases between them. There are 16 residues in the CDR3. The CDR3 region has the DNA TGTGCCAGCTCCTCCCACTGGGAACCCAACACCGGGGAGCTGTTTTTT. It yields the protein CASSSHWEPNTGELFF. Together with reference TRBV28 and TRBJ2-2, the CDR3 gives the full variable domain: DVKVTQSSRYLVKRTGEKVFLECVQDMDHENMFWYRQDPGLGLRLIYFSYDVKMKEKGDIPEGYSVSREKKERFSLILESASTNQTSMYLCASSSHWEPNTGELFFGEGSRLTVL.

This clonotype came up a few times. This chain joins TRBV10-2 and TRBJ2-3; 9 nucleotides agree with TRBD2. Germline V gives CDR1 WSHSY, CDR2 SAAADI. After removal of 1 base from V and 5 bases from J, the junction contained 4 bases not matched to a gene. The CDR3 has 15 amino acids. The CDR3 sequence: CASSELREGRDTQYF. In nucleotides, the CDR3 is TGCGCCAGCAGTGAGTTGCGGGAGGGCCGAGATACGCAGTATTTT.

This clonotype was counted at least ten times. The V gene is TRBV20-1, the J gene TRBJ2-1; 9 bases are shared with TRBD2. Per germline, CDR1 DFQATT and CDR2 SNEGSKA (reference sequence). Losses at the gene ends were 2 bases for V and 5 bases for J; bases not matched to a gene: 7. The CDR3 is 15 residues long. CDR3 nucleotides: TGCAGTGCTAGAACCGGGACTAGCACAAACAATGAGCAGTTCTTC. Its protein is CSARTGTSTNNEQFF.